The 27 T cell receptor beta chains below were found in one sample sequenced in a study of blood T cells in healthy people across ages. The second PCR ran about 6 to 11 cycles with a sample-barcoded 5' primer and J-beta primers. TCRdb analysed the 5' RACE reads with MiXCR anew, one entry per CDR3 protein. The table records about 970,000 distinct CDR3 sequences, 45% to 60% of them present only once. The sequenced sample was blood. Source of these receptors: a woman in her sixties or seventies in good health.

This clonotype was seen more than once but under ten times. The chain uses TRBV7-2 and TRBJ2-3; no firm D call. The V gene lost 3 bases and the J gene lost 6 bases, with 7 bases spanning the gap. This CDR3 spans 12 amino acids. CDR1 and CDR2 (germline): SGHTA, FQGNSA. The CDR3 DNA follows: TGTGCCAGCAGCTTCTACGCCGATACGCAGTATTTT. This encodes CASSFYADTQYF.

This clonotype appeared once. The rearrangement joins TRBV24-1 to TRBJ2-1; D unclear. CDR3 length: 15 residues. Trimming cost V 3 bases and J 8 bases, with 16 bases left between them. In germline, CDR1 is KGHDR, CDR2 SFDVKD. CDR3 protein: CATSDGVVALHEQFF. The DNA of the CDR3 is TGTGCCACCAGTGATGGGGTAGTAGCCCTCCATGAGCAGTTCTTC.

The sample holds a few counts of this clonotype. Relative to the germline gene, one junction end is altered; a read error may explain this. The chain uses TRBV7-2 and TRBJ1-6, with unresolved D. Looked up from germline, CDR1 is SGHTA and CDR2 is FQGNSA. The CDR3 length is 12 residues. CDR3 DNA: TGTGCCAGCAGTTTAGTCAATTCACCCCTCCACTTT. It translates to CASSLVNSPLHF.

The chain couples TRBV12-3 or TRBV12-4 to TRBJ2-7, with D possibly matching TRBD2 (5 bases). CDR3 length equals 14 residues. V was cut by 5 bases and J by 2 bases, with 13 bases left in between. CDR3 coding DNA: TGTGCCAGCAGTCTACTAGGTTACCCCTACGAGCAGTACTTC. Residues: CASSLLGYPYEQYF.

The V gene is TRBV20-1, the J gene TRBJ2-2; D call uncertain. Per germline, CDR1 DFQATT and CDR2 SNEGSKA (reference sequence). The CDR3 contains 15 residues. Trimming removed 6 bases at V and 2 bases at J, with 16 bases between. In nucleotides, the CDR3 is TGCAGTGCCCCGTCCCCAAAGACAAACACCGGGGAGCTGTTTTTT. It is translated as CSAPSPKTNTGELFF.

This clonotype has just a few counts. Here the CDR3 reads CAWSVDTLFETQYF. The CDR3, as DNA: TGTGCCTGGAGTGTTGACACCCTTTTCGAGACCCAGTACTTC. The V and J genes are TRBV30 and TRBJ2-5; no clear D gene. Trimming left V 0 bases short and J 5 bases short, with 13 bases between. Germline values: CDR1 GTSNPN, CDR2 SVGIG (reference sequence). This CDR3 comprises 14 residues.

The genes are TRBV3-1 and TRBJ2-7; TRBD2 matches 12 bases. V dropped 1 base and J dropped 5; count of bases not matched to a gene: 15. The CDR3 contains 19 residues. Germline V lookup: CDR1 LGHDT, CDR2 YNNKEL (reference sequence). CDR3 region: CASSQARVLAGGPRNEQYF. In nucleotides, the CDR3 is TGTGCCAGCAGCCAAGCGAGGGTCCTAGCGGGAGGGCCTCGAAACGAGCAGTACTTC.

The chain links TRBV12-3 or TRBV12-4 to TRBJ2-4; the D gene is possibly TRBD2 (6 bases). CDR3 length: 14 amino acids. V was cut by 6 bases and J by 5 bases, with 14 bases left in between. The CDR3 here is CASSRTGGENIQYF. CDR3 nucleotides: TGTGCCAGCAGCCGAACCGGGGGTGAAAACATTCAGTACTTC.

This clonotype was seen a single time. The CDR3 here is CSARITSGFYEQYF. The CDR3 bases are TGCAGTGCTAGAATAACTAGCGGGTTCTACGAGCAGTACTTC. The chain joins TRBV20-1 to TRBJ2-7; 9 bases fit TRBD2. Germline V CDR1 and CDR2: DFQATT, SNEGSKA (reference sequence). Losses at the gene ends were 2 bases for V and 3 bases for J; bases not matched to a gene: 5. This CDR3 has 14 amino acids.

The chain links TRBV20-1 to TRBJ2-5, with TRBD2 matching 13 bases. The V gene's germline CDR1 is DFQATT and CDR2 SNEGSKA (reference sequence). Germline trimming cut 5 bases from V and 11 bases from J; bases unmatched to any gene: 8. The CDR3 sequence is 13 residues long. This CDR3 is CSAGLAGVVEQYF. CDR3 nucleotides: TGCAGTGCTGGACTAGCGGGAGTGGTGGAGCAGTACTTC.

This chain connects TRBV11-2 to TRBJ2-5, with unresolved D. The J call may be faulty, since TRBJ2-7 better matches the DNA end. Germline lookup yields CDR1 SGHAT and CDR2 FQNNGV. This CDR3 has 14 amino acids. Written as DNA, the CDR3 is TGTGCCAGCAGCTTAGCCCCCAAAGGACGCGAGCAGTACTTC. This gives the protein CASSLAPKGREQYF.

The CDR3 protein is CASSLRVANEQYF. The DNA of the CDR3 is TGTGCCAGCAGCTTACGGGTAGCGAACGAGCAGTACTTC. The genes are TRBV7-2 and TRBJ2-7; tentative D call: TRBD2 (5 bases). The germline V gene encodes CDR1 SGHTA and CDR2 FQGNSA. Trimming cost V 2 bases and J 5 bases, with 10 bases left between them. The CDR3 covers 13 residues. The entire variable domain, with the rest obtained from reference TRBV7-2 and TRBJ2-7, is as follows: GAGVSQSPSNKVTEKGKDVELRCDPISGHTALYWYRQSLGQGLEFLIYFQGNSAPDKSGLPSDRFSAERTGGSVSTLTIQRTQQEDSAVYLCASSLRVANEQYFGPGTRLTVT.

This clonotype appeared a few times. The chain is built from TRBV4-2 and TRBJ2-6; the D call may be TRBD1 or TRBD2 (5 bases each). Trimming left V 2 bases short and J 2 bases short, with 13 bases between. This CDR3 region has 17 residues. Germline CDR1 reads LGHNA; CDR2 reads YNFKEQ. Here the CDR3 reads CASSQRDGRTGANVLTF. The CDR3 coding sequence is TGTGCCAGCAGCCAAAGGGACGGTCGTACTGGGGCCAACGTCCTGACTTTC.

This chain connects TRBV20-1 to TRBJ2-5; D not certain. Trimming took 1 base from V and 0 from J, leaving 6 bases between them. Germline V lookup: CDR1 DFQATT, CDR2 SNEGSKA (reference sequence). This CDR3 comprises 13 residues. The CDR3 DNA reads as TGCAGTGCTAGAGGGCAGTACCAAGAGACCCAGTACTTC. It yields the protein CSARGQYQETQYF.

The chain recombines TRBV5-5 with TRBJ2-6, with D unresolved. Germline CDR1 and CDR2: SGHKS and YYEKEE (reference sequence). V shed 1 base and J shed 2 bases, with 16 bases lying between them. The CDR3 contains 18 residues. CDR3 in DNA: TGTGCCAGCAGCTTGTTTTCAGAGCAGCTCACTGGGGCCAACGTCCTGACTTTC. Its translation: CASSLFSEQLTGANVLTF.

This chain joins TRBV6-5 and TRBJ2-7; D might be TRBD2 (6 bases). V gave up 6 bases and J gave up 2 bases, with 11 bases separating them. This CDR3 is built from 13 residues. CDR1 and CDR2 (germline): MNHEY, SVGAGI. The CDR3 is CASRLPGAYEQYF. CDR3 in DNA: TGTGCCAGCAGGTTACCGGGGGCCTACGAGCAGTACTTC.

The chain has TRBV28 and TRBJ1-2; the match to TRBD1 covers 10 bases. CDR1 MDHEN and CDR2 SYDVKM come from the germline V gene. The CDR3 is made up of 17 amino acids. The V and J ends lost 5 bases and 7 bases, in that order; junction bases with no gene match: 16. The CDR3 region is CASSPSGTGERRLGYTF. The CDR3 region has the DNA TGTGCCAGCAGTCCTTCTGGGACAGGGGAACGCCGCCTTGGCTACACCTTC.

This clonotype was seen only a few times. This rearrangement joins TRBV15 to TRBJ2-7, with unresolved D. The germline V gene encodes CDR1 LNHNV and CDR2 YYDKDF (reference sequence). CDR3 size: 14 residues. Trimming took off 3 bases at V and 2 bases at J, with 11 bases between the two ends. Here the CDR3 DNA reads TGTGCCACCAGCAGCAGGATTGCCACCTACGAGCAGTACTTC. Residues: CATSSRIATYEQYF.

The chain employs TRBV7-9 and TRBJ2-7, with D tentatively TRBD2 (6 bases). Trimming cost V 5 bases and J 3 bases, with 26 bases left between them. The CDR3 is made up of 18 amino acids. From germline, CDR1 is SEHNR and CDR2 FQNEAQ (reference sequence). CDR3 coding DNA: TGTGCCAGCAGCGATCCTAGTGGGAGGCAGCCATATCACTACGAGCAGTACTTC. Encoded protein: CASSDPSGRQPYHYEQYF.

This clonotype was recorded a few times. The chain joins TRBV29-1 to TRBJ2-5, with 7 nucleotides matching TRBD1. The V and J ends lost 4 bases and 5 bases, in that order; junction bases with no gene match: 4. The CDR3 is 12 residues long. Germline CDR1 SQVTM, CDR2 ANQGSEA. CDR3 amino acids: CSVARGPETQYF. As DNA, the CDR3 is TGCAGCGTTGCGAGGGGGCCGGAGACCCAGTACTTC.

This clonotype was seen a few times. This chain joins TRBV20-1 and TRBJ2-5; possibly TRBD1 for D (5 bases). Germline lookup yields CDR1 DFQATT and CDR2 SNEGSKA (reference sequence). CDR3 length equals 12 residues. V was shortened by 5 bases and J by 4 bases, with 11 bases between the two germline ends. CDR3 residues: CSAPGFGETQYF. Here the CDR3 DNA reads TGCAGTGCTCCAGGGTTCGGAGAGACCCAGTACTTC.

This chain links TRBV20-1 with TRBJ1-5, with D possibly being TRBD1 (6 bases). This CDR3 is 14 amino acids long. The V and J ends lost 0 bases and 4 bases respectively, with 10 bases between them. Germline V gives CDR1 DFQATT, CDR2 SNEGSKA (reference sequence). CDR3 region: CSARDRQGNQPQHF. DNA for the CDR3: TGCAGTGCTAGAGATCGGCAGGGGAATCAGCCCCAGCATTTT.

This chain joins TRBV10-3 and TRBJ1-1; TRBD1 is a possible D gene (5 bases). V was shortened by 6 bases and J by 0 bases, with 17 bases between the two germline ends. Per the germline V gene, CDR1 is ENHRY and CDR2 is SYGVKD. The CDR3 loop spans 16 amino acids. The CDR3 nucleotides are TGTGCCATCAGGGGGGACCCCGGGGGTTTGAACACTGAAGCTTTCTTT. Amino acid sequence: CAIRGDPGGLNTEAFF.

The V call is TRBV27, the J call TRBJ2-5; 9 nucleotides match TRBD2. The J call is uncertain, as TRBJ2-7 better fits the DNA end. Germline values: CDR1 MNHEY, CDR2 SMNVEV (reference sequence). The CDR3 extends over 16 amino acids. CDR3 in DNA: TGTGCCACCAAGAATTTCTCCGTTAGCGGGAGCCACGAGCAGTACTTC. Translated, it gives CATKNFSVSGSHEQYF.

Here the CDR3 reads CASRDVADIQYF. The CDR3 DNA sequence: TGTGCCAGCAGGGACGTGGCGGACATTCAGTACTTC. The chain is built from TRBV12-3 or TRBV12-4 and TRBJ2-4; D gene unclear. CDR3 length: 12 residues. The V end lost 6 bases, the J end lost 8 bases, and 11 bases lay between the germline ends.

This clonotype has only a few counts. The chain combines TRBV11-2 with TRBJ2-3; D is perhaps TRBD2 (6 bases). V was shortened by 1 base and J by 6 bases, with 14 bases between the two germline ends. This CDR3 has 15 residues. Germline V lookup: CDR1 SGHAT, CDR2 FQNNGV. CDR3 residues: CASSLVGGLSDTQYF. In nucleotides, the CDR3 is TGTGCCAGCAGCTTAGTGGGGGGACTGAGCGATACGCAGTATTTT.

V is TRBV12-3 or TRBV12-4 and J is TRBJ2-5; perhaps D is TRBD1 or TRBD2 (5 bases each). Trimming cost V 4 bases and J 5 bases, with 20 bases left between them. CDR3 size: 16 residues. CDR3 loop: CASSSPGRPIEETQYF. As DNA, the CDR3 is TGTGCCAGCAGTTCTCCGGGACGCCCGATTGAGGAGACCCAGTACTTC.